The next 14 T cell receptor beta chains were all read from a single sample in a study of T cell repertoires and HLA-DP antigens. No antigen has been identified for these receptors. The method was immunoSEQ multiplex PCR; TCRdb's version includes in-frame clones alone and lacks a portion of them. The top ten hold about 0.25% of the sample, which has 90,000 to 130,000 clones, 90% to 95% seen once. The sequenced sample consisted of CD4+ T cells from PBMCs. All receptors derive from a woman between 18 and 29 years old in good health and CMV-seronegative.

The chain couples TRBV30 to TRBJ1-2; D is unclear. V gave up 5 bases and J gave up 0 bases, with 16 bases separating them. The CDR3 has 15 residues. CDR1 GTSNPN and CDR2 SVGIG come from the germline V gene (reference sequence). The CDR3 DNA reads TGTGCCTGGTTTCCCCTCGGACGGACTAACTATGGCTACACCTTC. This encodes CAWFPLGRTNYGYTF.

V and J are TRBV5-1 and TRBJ1-1, with TRBD1 identical over 7 bases. Trimming cost V 4 bases and J 1 base; bases outside gene matches: 4. Germline V gives CDR1 SGHRS, CDR2 YFSETQ. The length of the CDR3 is 14 residues. The CDR3 DNA reads as TGCGCCAGCAGCGAGGGACAGCCGAACACTGAAGCTTTCTTT. It codes for CASSEGQPNTEAFF.

V gene TRBV6-5 combines with J gene TRBJ2-7; TRBD2 aligns across 9 bases. The CDR3 is 16 amino acids. V lost 0 bases to trimming and J lost 2 bases; unmatched junction nucleotides: 5. Germline V CDR1 and CDR2: MNHEY, SVGAGI. CDR3 region: CASSYSRLAGTYEQYF. DNA of the CDR3: TGTGCCAGCAGTTACTCGAGGCTAGCGGGGACCTACGAGCAGTACTTC.

V gene TRBV7-6 combines with J gene TRBJ1-6, with a weak D call TRBD1 (6 bases). Germline loops: CDR1 SGHVS, CDR2 FNYEAQ. CDR3 length: 15 residues. V was cut by 1 base and J by 5 bases, with 9 bases left in between. The CDR3 coding sequence is TGTGCCAGCAGCTTAGACAGGGCGAATAATTCACCCCTCCACTTT. This translates into CASSLDRANNSPLHF.

This chain connects TRBV9 to TRBJ2-1, with D perhaps TRBD2 (6 bases). This CDR3 spans 14 amino acids. V was clipped by 2 bases and J by 5 bases, with 11 bases between them. Germline V gene sequence: CDR1 SGDLS, CDR2 YYNGEE. Here the CDR3 DNA reads TGTGCCAGCAGCGTTGGTAGCGGCCACAATGAGCAGTTCTTC. As protein: CASSVGSGHNEQFF.

This chain uses TRBV19 with TRBJ2-1; D might be TRBD1 (5 bases). The CDR3 extends over 15 amino acids. Looked up from germline, CDR1 is LNHDA and CDR2 is SQIVND (reference sequence). Trimming took 5 bases from V and 3 from J, leaving 14 bases between them. The CDR3 DNA is TGTGCCAGTAGTTCCCAGGGCAGCTACTACAATGAGCAGTTCTTC. It translates to CASSSQGSYYNEQFF.

The CDR3 sequence: CASSKWRTGLEPQHF. CDR3 DNA: TGTGCCAGCAGCAAATGGCGAACAGGGTTAGAGCCCCAGCATTTT. The V gene is TRBV21-1, the J gene TRBJ1-5; TRBD1, the D gene given by the table, was not confirmed from the DNA. TRBV21-1 is assigned pseudogene status. The CDR3 covers 15 residues.

This chain uses TRBV2 with TRBJ1-1; TRBD1 is a possible D gene (5 bases). CDR3 length: 13 residues. V lost 6 bases to trimming and J lost 2 bases, with 10 bases between them. Germline CDR1 and CDR2: SNHLY and FYNNEI. The CDR3 bases are TGTGCCAGCAGAGCCCAGGGAAACACTGAAGCTTTCTTT. Amino acid sequence: CASRAQGNTEAFF.

This clone came up once. The chain is built from TRBV11-2 and TRBJ2-5, with 10 bases that match TRBD2. CDR1 and CDR2 from the germline V gene are SGHAT and FQNNGV. The J segment lost 4 bases and the V segment lost 3 bases, leaving 5 bases of the junction unmatched. The CDR3 length is 15 residues. CDR3 coding DNA: TGTGCCAGCAGCTTCGGAGCGGGGGGGAGAGAGACCCAGTACTTC. Protein product: CASSFGAGGRETQYF.

The chain recombines TRBV7-9 with TRBJ1-6, with TRBD1 as a possible D gene (5 bases). Germline loops: CDR1 SEHNR, CDR2 FQNEAQ (reference sequence). V was clipped by 3 bases and J by 6 bases, with 9 bases between them. The CDR3 runs to 14 residues. CDR3 in DNA: TGTGCCAGCAGCTTCGCAGGGACTAATTCACCCCTCCACTTT. This codes for CASSFAGTNSPLHF.

The genes are TRBV7-9 and TRBJ1-5; D uncertain. V lost 5 bases and J 0 bases, leaving 11 bases between the germline ends. The CDR3 extends over 15 amino acids. The germline gives CDR1 SEHNR, CDR2 FQNEAQ (reference sequence). The CDR3 here is CASSGDLYSNQPQHF. The CDR3 region has the DNA TGTGCCAGCAGCGGAGACCTTTATAGCAATCAGCCCCAGCATTTT.

The CDR3 loop is CASSSGQVNTIYF. Here the CDR3 DNA reads TGTGCCAGCAGCTCCGGACAGGTGAACACCATATATTTT. The genes are TRBV5-4 and TRBJ1-3; 7 bases are shared with TRBD1. Germline trimming cut 3 bases from V and 7 bases from J; bases unmatched to any gene: 4. The CDR3 covers 13 residues. Germline assignment: CDR1 SGHNT and CDR2 YYREEE (reference sequence).

The chain is built from TRBV2 and TRBJ1-5, with 7 bases fitting TRBD1. Germline CDR1 reads SNHLY; CDR2 reads FYNNEI. V gave up 7 bases and J gave up 6 bases; unmatched junction bases: 9. The CDR3 spans 14 residues. The CDR3 sequence is CASTTGAGGQPQHF. The CDR3 region has the DNA TGTGCCAGCACCACAGGGGCGGGGGGTCAGCCCCAGCATTTT.

V is TRBV7-8 and J is TRBJ2-7; TRBD1 aligns across 10 bases. The germline V gene encodes CDR1 SGHVS and CDR2 FQNEAQ. Unmatched junction bases numbered 7, after V lost 5 bases and J lost 3 bases. This CDR3 comprises 15 residues. The CDR3 DNA is TGTGCCAGCAGCCTGGGACAGGGGAAGGGCTACGAGCAGTACTTC. It codes for CASSLGQGKGYEQYF.